The subject of this entry is one TCR beta chain. Authors' data handling: From reference gene primer amplification, estimates of nucleated cell counts were derived. TCRdb keeps only in-frame clones here, not all; method: immunoSEQ multiplex PCR. V, J and clone size were drawn from that table, and D and trimming were deduced from the DNA. The data hold over 200,000 clones, with approximately 86% observed a single time. The data were obtained in a study of blood T cell repertoires in COVID-19. About the research overall: Specimens from acute and convalescent COVID-19 originated in the United States, Italy and Spain. From T cells, B-cell-depleted T cells, or PBMCs came the material, which was cDNA or gDNA.

Trimming took 3 bases from V and 8 from J, leaving 23 bases between them. This CDR3 comprises 17 residues. The germline CDR1 and CDR2 sequences are MNHEY and SMNVEV (reference sequence). The sequencing input was peripheral blood. The TCR comes from a man in his forties who had recovered from COVID-19. The chain couples TRBV27 to TRBJ2-1; D might be TRBD1 (7 bases). CDR3 loop: CASSFSLLAGQRDEQFF. The CDR3 DNA follows: TGTGCCAGCAGTTTTTCACTGCTCGCGGGACAGCGGGATGAGCAGTTCTTC.